The source of this T cell receptor (beta chain) is a study of technical replicates of blood from a handful of donors. Using immunoSEQ multiplex PCR, the repertoire was profiled, and TCRdb retains in-frame clones only, with some absent. The sample carries tens of thousands of clones, almost 98% recorded once. Trimming pared 0 bases from V and 6 bases from J, leaving 15 bases between. Germline CDR1 is LGHNT and CDR2 is FRNRAP. The CDR3 length is 16 residues. The TCR sequence derives from a human donor in good health. The sequencing sample was made of T cells isolated from PBMCs. The V gene is TRBV12-5, the J gene TRBJ1-5; D gene unclear. In nucleotides, the CDR3 is TGTGCTAGTGGTTTGGTACTCTCGGGTGTGAGTCAGCCCCAGCATTTT. Translated: CASGLVLSGVSQPQHF.